This TCR beta chain was identified in a study of cytomegalovirus exposure and HLA in healthy donors. V lost 0 bases to trimming and J lost 6 bases, with 10 bases between them. CDR3 length equals 14 residues. Germline-derived CDR1 and CDR2 are SGDLS and YYNGEE. This clone was recorded only once. Both 60 Vbeta primers and 13 Jbeta primers went into the PCR. TCRdb's table, derived via immunoSEQ multiplex PCR, lists solely in-frame clones and lacks some. The sample shows some 130,000 clones, around three quarters of them seen only once. The clonotype was recovered from a man younger than 40 in good health. The chain is built from TRBV9 and TRBJ2-1; D is perhaps TRBD2 (5 bases). The material sequenced was PBMCs. The CDR3 coding sequence is TGTGCCAGCAGCGTAGGGGAGCGCCCCAATGAGCAGTTCTTC. It translates to CASSVGERPNEQFF.